This T cell receptor (beta chain) was retrieved from a study of beta chain features in type 1 diabetes. CDR3 length: 17 residues. V lost 5 bases, J lost 3 bases, and 9 bases stayed unmatched. Germline assignment: CDR1 KGHSH and CDR2 LQKENI. Sequencing targeted expressed TCRB transcripts, as all isolated RNA had been reverse transcribed. The table came from immunoSEQ multiplex PCR; TCRdb's copy has only in-frame clones and leaves some out. The sample consists of 400,000 to 450,000 clones, approximately 13% of them appearing once. This sequence joins TRBV18 and TRBJ2-7; 14 positions match TRBD2. This clonotype originated in a man aged 30-40 years in good health. Sequenced input: naive CD4+ T cells from blood. As DNA, the CDR3 is TGTGCCAGCTCAGGACTAGCGGGAGGTCTGGCGGGCTACGAGCAGTACGTC. Amino acid sequence: CASSGLAGGLAGYEQYV.